The 31 T cell receptor beta chains listed next were all sequenced from one sample in a study of cytomegalovirus exposure and HLA in healthy donors. PCR involved 60 Vbeta and 13 Jbeta primers. Method: immunoSEQ multiplex PCR; TCRdb's copy keeps in-frame clones and lacks some. The sample table includes 150,000 or so clones. The sample taken for sequencing was PBMCs. These receptors came from a woman aged 18 to 35 in good health and CMV-seronegative.

The V and J genes are TRBV6-6 and TRBJ1-2; D unresolved. The germline V gene has CDR1 MNHNY and CDR2 SVGAGI (reference sequence). This CDR3 region has 16 residues. With 8 bases removed from V and 0 bases from J, the gap between germline ends came to 19 bases. In nucleotides, the CDR3 is TGTGCCAGCGCCCGAATTCAGTTCAGAACTAACTATGGCTACACCTTC. This translates into CASARIQFRTNYGYTF.

The V gene is TRBV7-8, the J gene TRBJ2-1; D is perhaps TRBD1 (6 bases). CDR1 SGHVS and CDR2 FQNEAQ come from the germline V gene. V was clipped by 2 bases and J by 3 bases, with 14 bases between them. The CDR3 length is 16 residues. CDR3 DNA: TGTGCCAGCAGCTTAAACACAGGGCACCGCTACAATGAGCAGTTCTTC. Residues: CASSLNTGHRYNEQFF.

V and J are TRBV11-1 and TRBJ2-5; 11 bases align to TRBD2. After removal of 3 bases from V and 5 bases from J, the junction contained 5 bases not matched to a gene. The CDR3 loop spans 15 amino acids. The germline V gene has CDR1 SGHAT and CDR2 FQDESV (reference sequence). CDR3 region: CASSFSGRARETQYF. The CDR3 DNA sequence: TGTGCCAGCAGCTTTAGCGGGAGGGCCCGGGAGACCCAGTACTTC.

The chain combines TRBV18 with TRBJ2-7, with 11 bases identical to TRBD1. This CDR3 has 15 amino acids. V lost 3 bases, J lost 3 bases, and 4 bases stayed unmatched. The germline CDR1 and CDR2 sequences are KGHSH and LQKENI. For the CDR3, the DNA is TGTGCCAGCTCACCCCGGACAGGGGGCGTCTACGAGCAGTACTTC. Protein product: CASSPRTGGVYEQYF.

V usage is TRBV11-2 and J usage is TRBJ2-5, with 11 bases matching TRBD2. The V and J ends lost 6 bases and 1 base, in that order; junction bases with no gene match: 7. This CDR3 is 16 amino acids long. The germline gives CDR1 SGHAT, CDR2 FQNNGV. The CDR3 DNA reads TGTGCCAGCAGAAAAGGAACTAGCGGGGGCCAAGAGACCCAGTACTTC. Amino acids: CASRKGTSGGQETQYF.

The CDR3 reads CASSLISSGSEVDEQFF. The CDR3 nucleotides read TGTGCCAGCAGCTTAATCTCTAGCGGGAGTGAGGTAGATGAGCAGTTCTTC. This chain uses TRBV7-9 with TRBJ2-1, with TRBD2 matching over 10 bases. The J segment lost 8 bases and the V segment lost 2 bases, leaving 12 bases of the junction unmatched. Germline V gene lookup returns CDR1 SEHNR and CDR2 FQNEAQ (reference sequence). The CDR3 runs to 17 residues.

The rearrangement links TRBV5-1 to TRBJ2-2; weak D call: TRBD2 (6 bases). The CDR3 is 16 residues long. Germline CDR1 reads SGHRS; CDR2 reads YFSETQ. V dropped 4 bases and J dropped 1 base, with 14 bases sitting between them. CDR3 region: CASSPLRDWNTGELFF. The CDR3 coding sequence is TGCGCCAGCAGCCCGTTGCGGGACTGGAACACCGGGGAGCTGTTTTTT.

The chain recombines TRBV6-1 with TRBJ1-2; D not resolved. The germline gives CDR1 MNHNS, CDR2 SASEGT. This CDR3 has 12 residues. Trimming stripped 6 bases from V and 8 bases from J, with 13 bases between. In DNA, the CDR3 is TGTGCCAGCAGGGGGAGGGATACAGGCTACACCTTC. It yields the protein CASRGRDTGYTF.

The chain joins TRBV6-1 to TRBJ2-2, with 7 nucleotides matching TRBD1. Germline lookup yields CDR1 MNHNS and CDR2 SASEGT. Unmatched junction bases numbered 13, after V lost 6 bases and J lost 9 bases. There are 15 residues in the CDR3. The CDR3, as DNA: TGTGCCAGCAGGAGGGACAGTGAGGGCCCGCGGGAGCTGTTTTTT. Translation: CASRRDSEGPRELFF.

The rearrangement links TRBV2 to TRBJ2-5; 7 bases align to TRBD2. The closer fit of TRBJ2-7 to the DNA end suggests the J call may be wrong. CDR3 length: 14 residues. CDR1 is SNHLY and CDR2 is FYNNEI in the germline V gene. CDR3 in amino acids: CASNPSWGGSEQYF. In DNA, the CDR3 is TGTGCCAGCAACCCCAGCTGGGGAGGGAGCGAGCAGTACTTC.

This clone counts as medium-sized by frequency. The V and J genes are TRBV2 and TRBJ2-1; 7 bases fit TRBD2. The V gene end was trimmed by 9 bases and the J gene end by 8 bases; junction bases not matched to a gene: 13. Germline CDR1 reads SNHLY; CDR2 reads FYNNEI. The CDR3 totals 14 residues. CDR3 nucleotides: TGTGCCAGGCAAGAGAGGGCGGGAGCAGATGAGCAGTTCTTC. Its translation: CARQERAGADEQFF.

The chain uses TRBV9 and TRBJ2-1; 13 bases match TRBD2. CDR1 is SGDLS and CDR2 is YYNGEE in the germline V gene. This CDR3 is 15 amino acids long. Trimming cost V 5 bases and J 9 bases; bases outside gene matches: 8. The CDR3 protein is CASRSGTSGMGEQFF. CDR3 nucleotide sequence: TGTGCCAGCAGATCCGGGACTAGCGGGATGGGTGAGCAGTTCTTC.

This chain joins TRBV2 and TRBJ1-2; TRBD1 agrees at 7 bases. Germline lookup yields CDR1 SNHLY and CDR2 FYNNEI. Unmatched junction bases numbered 9, after V lost 5 bases and J lost 6 bases. This CDR3 region has 14 residues. The CDR3 loop reads CASSSDRVVHGYTF. In DNA, the CDR3 is TGTGCCAGCAGTTCCGACAGGGTGGTGCATGGCTACACCTTC. The full variable domain, rest sourced from reference TRBV2 and TRBJ1-2, is EPEVTQTPSHQVTQMGQEVILRCVPISNHLYFYWYRQILGQKVEFLVSFYNNEISEKSEIFDDQFSVERPDGSNFTLKIRSTKLEDSAMYFCASSSDRVVHGYTFGSGTRLTVV.

The rearrangement links TRBV5-6 to TRBJ1-2, with D possibly TRBD1 on 5 matching bases. The CDR3 loop spans 15 amino acids. The ends were cut back, 0 bases at V and 3 bases at J, with 12 bases in the middle. The V gene's germline CDR1 is SGHDT and CDR2 YYEEEE. CDR3 bases: TGTGCCAGCAGCTTGGGGATCCCGGGGGACTATGGCTACACCTTC. Translating gives CASSLGIPGDYGYTF.

The chain uses TRBV29-1 and TRBJ2-5; D not certain. Trimming took 4 bases from V and 2 from J, leaving 11 bases between them. Germline V gene data show CDR1 as SQVTM and CDR2 as ANQGSEA. The CDR3 spans 13 residues. This CDR3 reads CSVGYSPQETQYF. The CDR3 nucleotides read TGCAGCGTTGGCTACAGCCCACAAGAGACCCAGTACTTC.

The rearrangement uses TRBV10-3 and TRBJ1-2; possibly TRBD1 for D (5 bases). This CDR3 region has 12 residues. Germline V CDR1 and CDR2: ENHRY, SYGVKD. Trimming left V 8 bases short and J 2 bases short, with 9 bases between. This chain's CDR3 is CAIQGPNYGYTF. The CDR3 DNA is TGTGCCATCCAGGGTCCCAACTATGGCTACACCTTC.

This chain links TRBV27 with TRBJ2-7; maybe TRBD1 (6 bases). V lost 8 bases, J lost 0 bases, and 11 bases lay in between. The CDR3 loop spans 13 amino acids. Germline V gene sequence: CDR1 MNHEY, CDR2 SMNVEV (reference sequence). CDR3 protein: CASSKTGSYEQYF. Written as DNA, the CDR3 is TGTGCCAGCTCCAAGACAGGCTCCTACGAGCAGTACTTC.

The chain links TRBV11-2 to TRBJ1-5; no clear D gene. From germline, CDR1 is SGHAT and CDR2 FQNNGV. Trimming left V 0 bases short and J 1 base short, with 7 bases between. The length of the CDR3 is 15 residues. This CDR3 reads CASSLDGRSNQPQHF. The CDR3 nucleotides are TGTGCCAGCAGCTTAGATGGGAGAAGCAATCAGCCCCAGCATTTT.

This rearrangement joins TRBV4-2 to TRBJ2-7; 15 bases match TRBD2. The CDR3 has 19 amino acids. Per the germline V gene, CDR1 is LGHNA and CDR2 is YNFKEQ. The V segment lost 0 bases and the J segment 6 bases; nucleotides outside the gene matches: 12. This chain's CDR3 is CASSQDPSRTSGRVGEQYF. CDR3 nucleotide sequence: TGTGCCAGCAGCCAAGATCCTAGTAGGACTAGCGGGAGGGTAGGCGAGCAGTACTTC.

CDR3 region: CAWDLYSGSSYNEQFF. The CDR3 bases are TGTGCCTGGGATCTATATAGCGGGAGCTCCTACAATGAGCAGTTCTTC. The rearrangement joins TRBV30 to TRBJ2-1; 9 nucleotides agree with TRBD2. V lost 5 bases to trimming and J lost 0 bases; unmatched junction nucleotides: 8. The CDR3 is 16 amino acids. Germline CDR1 and CDR2: GTSNPN and SVGIG (reference sequence).

The V gene is TRBV9, the J gene TRBJ2-1; the D is unclear. The CDR3 extends over 11 amino acids. The V gene lost 4 bases and the J gene lost 9 bases, with 8 bases spanning the gap. Germline CDR1 reads SGDLS; CDR2 reads YYNGEE. CDR3 sequence: CASSYNSEQFF. CDR3 bases: TGTGCCAGCAGCTATAATAGTGAGCAGTTCTTC.

J is TRBJ2-1 and V is TRBV12-5; possible D gene TRBD1, 5 bases. Deletions cut 6 bases from V and 8 bases from J, with 14 bases between. The CDR3 runs 13 residues. Germline V CDR1 and CDR2: LGHNT, FRNRAP. The chain's CDR3 is CASGSMIRDEQFF. In DNA form, the CDR3 reads TGTGCTAGTGGCAGTATGATCAGGGATGAGCAGTTCTTC.

J is TRBJ1-1 and V is TRBV30; D is ambiguous. The V end lost 3 bases, the J end lost 1 base, and 3 bases lay between the germline ends. CDR1 and CDR2 from the germline V gene are GTSNPN and SVGIG (reference sequence). The CDR3 length is 11 residues. CDR3 DNA: TGTGCCTGGAGGCGGAACACTGAAGCTTTCTTT. Translated: CAWRRNTEAFF.

This sequence joins TRBV5-4 and TRBJ2-1; D is undetermined. The CDR3 consists of 15 residues. Trimming stripped 1 base from V and 10 bases from J, with 18 bases between. Germline-derived CDR1 and CDR2 are SGHNT and YYREEE (reference sequence). The CDR3 is CASSLKVGLVAEQFF. The CDR3 DNA is TGTGCCAGCAGCTTGAAGGTGGGTCTAGTGGCGGAGCAGTTCTTC. The entire variable domain, with the rest obtained from reference TRBV5-4 and TRBJ2-1, is as follows: ETGVTQSPTHLIKTRGQQVTLRCSSQSGHNTVSWYQQALGQGPQFIFQYYREEENGRGNFPPRFSGLQFPNYSSELNVNALELDDSALYLCASSLKVGLVAEQFFGPGTRLTVL.

The V gene is TRBV6-5, the J gene TRBJ2-4; D may be TRBD1 (5 bases). Germline lookup yields CDR1 MNHEY and CDR2 SVGAGI. V was trimmed by 6 bases and J by 1 base, leaving 10 bases between them. This CDR3 has 14 residues. CDR3 nucleotide sequence: TGTGCCAGCAGGGGATCAGGGGCCAAAAACATTCAGTACTTC. It is translated as CASRGSGAKNIQYF.

The rearrangement joins TRBV29-1 to TRBJ2-5, with 15 positions matching TRBD2. Germline assignment: CDR1 SQVTM and CDR2 ANQGSEA. V gave up 4 bases and J gave up 4 bases; unmatched junction bases: 1. CDR3 size: 14 residues. CDR3 nucleotides: TGCAGCGTTGTGGGACTAGCGGGAGGAGAGACCCAGTACTTC. Translation: CSVVGLAGGETQYF.

This chain uses TRBV2 with TRBJ2-6, with 8 bases identical to TRBD1. Trimming took 10 bases from V and 0 from J; bases not matched to a gene: 11. The CDR3 extends over 17 amino acids. Germline assignment: CDR1 SNHLY and CDR2 FYNNEI. The CDR3 bases are TGTGCCATCCCAAGGACAGGGAGATCCTCTGGGGCCAACGTCCTGACTTTC. Amino acid sequence: CAIPRTGRSSGANVLTF.

The chain is built from TRBV2 and TRBJ2-7; a weak D match, TRBD1 (5 bases). Germline CDR1 and CDR2: SNHLY and FYNNEI. This CDR3 region has 11 residues. The germline V and J ends were trimmed by 6 bases and 5 bases, with 8 bases remaining between them. CDR3 protein: CASSIGDEQYF. The CDR3 DNA reads TGTGCCAGCAGCATAGGGGACGAGCAGTACTTC.

This chain joins TRBV30 and TRBJ2-1; D perhaps matches TRBD2 (6 bases). CDR3 length: 17 residues. Between the trimmed V and J ends, which lost 4 bases and 5 bases, there was a span of 24 bases. Germline V lookup: CDR1 GTSNPN, CDR2 SVGIG (reference sequence). CDR3 in DNA: TGTGCCTGGATCCCCAGATACGGAGGGAATATTAACAATGAGCAGTTCTTC. Translation: CAWIPRYGGNINNEQFF.

The genes are TRBV6-1 and TRBJ1-5; D might be TRBD1 (6 bases). The germline gives CDR1 MNHNS, CDR2 SASEGT. This CDR3 has 14 amino acids. The ends were cut back, 8 bases at V and 7 bases at J, with 18 bases in the middle. The DNA for the CDR3 is TGTGCCAGCGGGGGAATCAGGGGAGACCAGCCCCAGCATTTT. Protein sequence: CASGGIRGDQPQHF.

This chain uses TRBV6-5 with TRBJ2-5, with TRBD1 matching 7 bases. Germline CDR1 reads MNHEY; CDR2 reads SVGAGI. CDR3 length equals 13 residues. V dropped 6 bases and J dropped 0; count of bases not matched to a gene: 1. The CDR3 DNA is TGTGCCAGCAGGGGACAGCACCAAGAGACCCAGTACTTC. Translated: CASRGQHQETQYF.